This T cell receptor (beta chain) was obtained from a study of cytomegalovirus exposure and HLA in healthy donors (dated 2017 in TCRdb). Looking at the study overall: According to an earlier analysis of 450 to 650 of the donors, about 179 million T cells yielded roughly 110 million unique TCR beta sequences and more than 250 Gb of sequence data. An early release that covered about 640 HLA-typed donors contained around 330 gigabases of sequencing data and 75 million to 100 million unique TCR sequences. A few DR-DQ haplotypes were handled as single units for association and clustering because linkage in the cohort was strong. The number of typed donors differed by locus: about 620-640 for A, B, C, DRB1 and DQB1; some 540 for DQA1; 606 for DPA1; and approximately 450 for DPB1. An earlier analysis of 587 of the donors applied high-throughput TCR beta sequencing to assess whether each TCR beta V gene segment acted as functional or pseudogenic. The study profiled the T cell repertoires of fewer than 850 subjects by immunosequencing and related them to cytomegalovirus serostatus. A later analysis re-analyzed previously published TCR beta repertoires from 500 to 700 donors and added high-resolution HLA genotyping to study TCR occurrence patterns. The aim of the study was to test whether cataloging public T cell receptors could identify signatures of past pathogen exposure. In the later analysis, no new phenotypic data were used to find candidate immune exposures; instead, reliance was placed on TCR beta sequences and their occurrence across donors. In a later genetic analysis, genome-wide SNP genotypes for about three fifths of the roughly 670 donors were used, and that subset was treated as a discovery cohort. Both class I and class II loci were covered by HLA typing, at four-digit resolution. Donor age, sex, ethnicity and CMV serostatus were compiled alongside the repertoire data. Along with the approximately 700-subject first cohort, a separate validation cohort of 120 different subjects was used. To predict cytomegalovirus infection status, the study combined high-throughput TCR immunosequencing, statistical association of individual TCRs with disease status, and machine learning. The genetic ancestry cluster associated with self-reported Caucasian donors included 70% to 85% of the roughly 380 genotyped donors. On average, 235,054 unique TCR beta nucleotide sequences were sequenced per donor among 398 genotyped donors of the cohort, with roughly 18% of those sequences being non-productive. All discovery cohort repertoires had been generated using a single sequencing platform. Study-wide findings and limitations: A later analysis associated about 18,000 TCR beta sequences with specific HLA alleles at a false discovery rate of 0.05. The 87-base-pair reads could not distinguish some IMGT-functional V segments, including TRBV6-2 and TRBV6-3, so those segments were excluded. A few of the identified cytomegalovirus-associated TCR beta chains were confirmed in vitro to be specific for cytomegalovirus antigens. Compared with the approximately 670-donor mean, donors in an Asian-associated ancestry cluster had fewer N-insertions in productive TCRs, according to a later genetic analysis. In an earlier analysis of approximately 590 of the donors, most TCR beta V segments appeared in productive rearrangements about 87% or about 30% of the time, broadly matching IMGT annotations. An association between a missense DCLRE1C variant and V-gene and J-gene trimming of TCR beta chains was found in a later genetic analysis and replicated in an independent cohort. Most TCR sequences were observed very rarely across donors, whereas some public TCRs were present in many individuals. In a later analysis, HLA-associated TCR beta chains showed more clonal expansion and lower generation probabilities than non-associated chains that were equally common. The cohort was sequenced for TCR beta chains only, and without alpha or paired-chain data the features that could be detected were limited. When HLA alleles, especially DR and DQ, strongly co-occurred, TCR associations were difficult to assign to individual alleles. A further reported finding was that TCR beta sequences accurately predicted the HLA-A and HLA-B alleles for most subjects in the first cohort. The earlier analysis of some 560 of the donors excluded fewer than 20 rarely observed V segments, including chromosome 9 orphons, because counts were too low. Several of the top co-occurrence clusters appeared to be linked to parvovirus B19, influenza, CMV and Epstein-Barr virus, according to a later analysis. Presence/absence analyses assumed roughly uniform sequencing depth across donors, an assumption that may not hold. The classifier was reported to diagnose cytomegalovirus status with high specificity and sensitivity in both the original cohort and the validation cohort. According to a later analysis, TCR association rates differed among HLA loci, with DRB1 alleles showing the most associated TCRs and HLA-C alleles showing the fewest. Immune exposure information for the cohort was limited to CMV serostatus. It was suggested by the authors that the approach could potentially be generalized to other disease states and immunological phenotypes. The study gave a list of 150 to 200 TCR beta chains associated with cytomegalovirus. The sequencing pipeline was judged likely to have produced a cluster of highly shared sequence variants as a technical artifact. Because HLA typing was unavailable for some donors at each locus, only the typed subset was used in association tests. Most CMV-associated TCR beta chains appeared to be HLA-restricted in a later analysis, and the HLA associations seemed to be driven largely by CMV exposure. Correlated functional status among segregating V segments might be attributable to linkage disequilibrium, but an unknown experimental factor could not be ruled out.

With respect to this clone: Its antigen is unknown. Within one base of it there is no much larger clone, and no base qualities were kept.

The CDR1 and CDR2 encoded by the germline V gene (reference sequence) are MNHEY and SMNVEV. V lost 6 bases and J lost 3 bases; the stretch between them is 9 bases long. The CDR3 runs 13 amino acids, cysteine and phenylalanine included. Of the read, only the CDR3 DNA is kept; its 39 bases are in frame from base 1. The cohort consisted of 670 or so healthy bone marrow donors. Cohort members were all nominally healthy when sampled, although unrecorded immune exposures were likely present. The donor tested CMV seropositive and was one of the 289 seropositive cohort members. Every donor gave a peripheral blood sample, and the peripheral blood mononuclear cells from that sample were used for TCR beta sequencing. Genomic DNA was extracted from the blood cell samples with the Qiagen DNeasy Blood Extraction Kit. Library method: the immunoSEQ multiplex PCR assay. A mixture of 60 forward primers for TCR Vbeta segments and 13 reverse primers for TCR Jbeta segments was used in the multiplex PCR. The CDR3 region of rearranged TCR beta genes was amplified from genomic DNA with a multiplex PCR assay. The Illumina HiSeq System was used to sequence the amplified TCR beta libraries as 87-base-pair reads. Turning to the authors' computational methods: A later analysis counted some 74 million unique TCR beta chains across the 640 or so repertoires, and 10 million to 12 million of these chains were shared by at least two donors. Raw reads were error-corrected and collapsed into unique sequences by a nearest-neighbor algorithm in which closely related sequences were merged to remove PCR and sequencing errors. To assign V, D and J gene segments, CDR3 sequences were aligned to IMGT reference sequences. For a sequence to be retained, a match of at least six nucleotides was required to both a V gene segment and a J gene segment. Rearrangements were classified as productive when the CDR3 lacked stop codons and remained in frame with V and J, and all other rearrangements were classified as non-productive. Following IMGT convention, CDR3 was defined as the stretch from the second conserved V-encoded cysteine up to the conserved J-encoded phenylalanine. In an earlier analysis of 500 to 650 of the donors, sequences lacking an unambiguous match to a single V gene segment were excluded. An earlier analysis of some 500 of the donors classified V segments as functional when productive rearrangements were above 56.7% and as segregating when the standard deviation between donors was above 5%. A statistical classification framework was developed to diagnose cytomegalovirus status using the catalog of TCR beta chain sequences. V and J gene assignment, in a later analysis, came from comparing TCR nucleotide sequences with IMGT/GENE-DB human TR gene sequences. Using the TCRdist pipeline, a later analysis assigned CDR3 sequences along with most-parsimonious VDJ recombination scenarios. A later analysis defined each TCR beta chain by its CDR3 amino acid sequence plus V-gene family, and excluded reads lacking a unique V-gene family. As a way to deal with suspected cross-contamination and a sequencing artifact, a later analysis dropped 500 to 700 nucleotide sequences that were highly shared and had low generation probability. In a later analysis, a clonal expansion index for each public chain was calculated from normalized within-repertoire ranks of inferred template counts. Generation probabilities in a later analysis came from a VDJ recombination model fitted to out-of-frame rearrangements, and those results were checked against IGoR. Hypergeometric tests were used in a later analysis to score TCR-TCR, TCR-HLA and TCR-CMV co-occurrence, with a repertoire-size bias correction applied to the TCR pairs. To estimate false discovery rates, a later analysis permuted the HLA or CMV assignments 20 times. In a later analysis, co-occurring TCRs were grouped using DBSCAN, and TCRdist sequence similarity was added for clustering within HLA-allele-positive subsets. For co-occurrence clustering, repertoires with fewer than 30,000 or more than 120,000 public chains were excluded, along with about five repertoires with anomalous nucleotide sharing. This immuneACCESS table, as held by TCRdb, lists in-frame sequences with V and J called but not all clones. Of the missing ones, under half trace to an unresolved V gene in checked studies; the others have no known cause. V and J calls plus clone size are reproduced from that table; the DNA served to infer D and trimming. This sample comprises roughly 160,000 clones, roughly 74% of them detected only once. The ten largest clones take up around 8% of the sample.

The receptor was derived from a woman between 40 and 55 years old in good health and CMV-seropositive. The chain joins TRBV27 to TRBJ1-5; the D segment could be TRBD1, given 6 matching bases. Material for sequencing was PBMCs. This receptor has the CDR3 CASRNRVNQPQHF. The nucleotide sequence reads as follows: TGTGCCAGCAGAAACAGGGTCAATCAGCCCCAGCATTTT.